Below, 20 T cell receptor beta chains from the same sample are listed, as sequenced in a study of blood T cell repertoires in COVID-19 (dated by TCRdb to 2020 to 2022). The method was the immunoSEQ multiplex PCR assay. TCRdb retrieved this table from immuneACCESS and kept in-frame rearrangements only. Not all clones are present; in checked studies, unresolved V genes account for under half, and no reason is known for the remainder. The sample profile shows some 130,000 clones; around 86% of them were found once. The ten top clones hold 11% of the sample. Material for sequencing was peripheral blood. Receptors originate from a woman between 65 and 79 years old with COVID-19, enrolled during active disease.

The gene calls are TRBV29-1 and TRBJ1-4, with D perhaps matching TRBD1 (5 bases). CDR1 is SQVTM, CDR2 ANQGSEA, per germline. The CDR3 totals 12 residues. V shed 7 bases and J shed 5 bases, with 11 bases lying between them. CDR3 coding DNA: TGCAGCGCTACGGACAAAAATGAAAAACTGTTTTTT. Its translation is CSATDKNEKLFF.

The chain is built from TRBV25-1 and TRBJ1-4; unclear D gene. The CDR3 covers 13 residues. Deletions cut 8 bases from V and 3 bases from J, with 10 bases between. The germline gives CDR1 MGHDK, CDR2 SYGVNS. CDR3 residues: CASCRGSNEKLFF. The CDR3 DNA follows: TGTGCCAGCTGCCGGGGTTCTAATGAAAAACTGTTTTTT.

In this sample, this clone turned up many times. V gene TRBV10-3 combines with J gene TRBJ1-5; 9 bases are a match to TRBD1. The CDR3 is 14 residues long. Trimming at V came to 2 bases and at J to 6 bases, leaving 2 bases not matched to a gene. Germline V lookup: CDR1 ENHRY, CDR2 SYGVKD. CDR3 residues: CAISEGDRAQPQHF. The CDR3 bases are TGTGCCATCAGTGAGGGGGACAGGGCTCAGCCCCAGCATTTT.

V is TRBV7-2 and J is TRBJ2-2; 8 bases match TRBD2. The length of the CDR3 is 16 residues. Germline V CDR1 and CDR2: SGHTA, FQGNSA. V lost 3 bases, J lost 7 bases, and 10 bases stayed unmatched. The CDR3 spells CASSFISGGINGELFF. The CDR3 coding sequence is TGTGCCAGCAGCTTTATCAGCGGGGGTATTAACGGGGAGCTGTTTTTT.

The chain carries TRBV19 and TRBJ1-2; TRBD1 is a possible D gene (5 bases). CDR1 is LNHDA and CDR2 is SQIVND in the germline V gene (reference sequence). The germline V and J ends were trimmed by 5 bases and 5 bases, with 12 bases remaining between them. CDR3 length equals 13 residues. The CDR3 loop reads CASSLQVGYGYTF. Written as DNA, the CDR3 is TGTGCCAGTAGTCTACAGGTGGGGTATGGCTACACCTTC.

J is TRBJ2-5 and V is TRBV6-1, with D unclear. CDR1 is MNHNS, CDR2 SASEGT, per germline. V lost 3 bases to trimming and J lost 5 bases, with 4 bases between them. This CDR3 spans 11 amino acids. CDR3 DNA: TGTGCCAGCAGTGATCGGGAGACCCAGTACTTC. As protein: CASSDRETQYF.

The rearrangement links TRBV3-1 (or the pseudogene TRBV3-2) to TRBJ2-5, with D possibly TRBD1 on 6 matching bases. Germline CDR1 and CDR2: LGHDT and YNNKEL (reference sequence). The CDR3 runs to 14 residues. The V end was cut by 6 bases, the J end by 5 bases, with 16 bases between. The CDR3 reads CASRERERGETQYF. The CDR3 DNA follows: TGTGCCAGCAGAGAAAGGGAGAGGGGGGAGACCCAGTACTTC.

This clone showed up just a few times. The chain employs TRBV19 and TRBJ2-4; D unclear. This CDR3 spans 16 amino acids. V lost 5 bases and J 0 bases, leaving 14 bases between the germline ends. The germline CDR1 and CDR2 sequences are LNHDA and SQIVND (reference sequence). The CDR3 DNA reads TGTGCCAGTAGTGTAGCACCTAGTTTAGCCAAAAACATTCAGTACTTC. Translating it yields CASSVAPSLAKNIQYF. Full variable domain (outside the CDR3, taken from reference TRBV19 and TRBJ2-4): DGGITQSPKYLFRKEGQNVTLSCEQNLNHDAMYWYRQDPGQGLRLIYYSQIVNDFQKGDIAEGYSVSREKKESFPLTVTSAQKNPTAFYLCASSVAPSLAKNIQYFGAGTRLSVL.

The J gene is TRBJ2-7, the V gene TRBV3-1 (or the pseudogene TRBV3-2); perhaps TRBD2 as D (6 bases). Germline V lookup: CDR1 LGHDT, CDR2 YNNKEL (reference sequence). CDR3 length: 14 amino acids. V dropped 4 bases and J dropped 0 bases, with 10 bases sitting between them. The CDR3 DNA reads as TGTGCCAGCAGCCGGGACGGGGGCTCCTACGAGCAGTACTTC. Amino acid sequence: CASSRDGGSYEQYF.

The chain links TRBV5-5 to TRBJ2-5; 7 bases align to TRBD2. With 2 bases clipped from V and 1 base from J, the junction kept 8 bases outside the gene matches. The CDR3 has 16 amino acids. The germline V gene encodes CDR1 SGHKS and CDR2 YYEKEE (reference sequence). CDR3 loop: CASSFSSGGFQETQYF. The CDR3 DNA is TGTGCCAGCAGCTTTTCTTCGGGGGGTTTCCAAGAGACCCAGTACTTC.

The chain has TRBV18 and TRBJ2-5; 10 positions agree with TRBD2. This CDR3 is built from 16 residues. Germline V lookup: CDR1 KGHSH, CDR2 LQKENI. Losses at the gene ends were 0 bases for V and 4 bases for J; bases not matched to a gene: 5. CDR3 loop: CASSPPSGGAGETQYF. CDR3 nucleotide sequence: TGTGCCAGCTCACCACCCAGCGGGGGGGCCGGAGAGACCCAGTACTTC.

This clone was recorded once. The chain carries TRBV5-1 and TRBJ1-1; 7 bases align to TRBD1. From germline, CDR1 is SGHRS and CDR2 YFSETQ. CDR3 length: 14 residues. The junction had 4 bases not matched to a gene; V was cut back by 5 bases and J by 0 bases. The CDR3 spells CASRTQGLNTEAFF. DNA for the CDR3: TGCGCCAGCAGGACACAGGGGTTGAACACTGAAGCTTTCTTT. The full variable domain, completed using reference TRBV5-1 and TRBJ1-1, is KAGVTQTPRYLIKTRGQQVTLSCSPISGHRSVSWYQQTPGQGLQFLFEYFSETQRNKGNFPGRFSGRQFSNSRSEMNVSTLELGDSALYLCASRTQGLNTEAFFGQGTRLTVV.

This clone was recorded a few times. The chain joins TRBV28 to TRBJ1-5; 11 bases agree with TRBD1. The CDR3 runs to 17 residues. Germline-derived CDR1 and CDR2 are MDHEN and SYDVKM. The ends lost 6 bases at V and 7 bases at J; junction bases unmatched: 14. In DNA form, the CDR3 reads TGTGCCAGCAGCCCTATCGGGACAGGGGGTAGCGGGCAGCCCCAGCATTTT. It specifies CASSPIGTGGSGQPQHF.

Here the CDR3 reads CASSESRQTNYGYTF. The DNA for the CDR3 is TGCGCCAGCAGTGAGTCGCGGCAGACTAACTATGGCTACACCTTC. The chain recombines TRBV10-2 with TRBJ1-2; D gene unclear. The CDR3 is made up of 15 amino acids. The germline CDR1 and CDR2 sequences are WSHSY and SAAADI. Deletions cut 0 bases from V and 0 bases from J, with 8 bases between.

V is TRBV6-5 and J is TRBJ2-5, with TRBD1 as a possible D gene (6 bases). V was clipped by 8 bases and J by 4 bases, with 8 bases between them. CDR3 length equals 11 residues. In germline, CDR1 is MNHEY, CDR2 SVGAGI. CDR3 nucleotides: TGTGCCAGCGGCAGGGGAGAGACCCAGTACTTC. Protein sequence: CASGRGETQYF.

This sequence joins TRBV28 and TRBJ1-6; D is unresolved. Trimming left V 6 bases short and J 0 bases short, with 12 bases between. The CDR3 loop spans 16 amino acids. The germline V gene encodes CDR1 MDHEN and CDR2 SYDVKM. CDR3 DNA: TGTGCCAGCAGAATATTGGGGAGCTCCTATAATTCACCCCTCCACTTT. Translated: CASRILGSSYNSPLHF.

About this clone: Other DNA sequences in the sample encode the same CDR3. This chain connects TRBV5-5 to TRBJ1-5; tentative D call: TRBD1 (5 bases). The CDR3 is 14 amino acids. The germline V gene has CDR1 SGHKS and CDR2 YYEKEE (reference sequence). Trimming removed 0 bases from V and 2 bases from J, with 6 bases in between. The DNA for the CDR3 is TGTGCCAGCAGCTTGGTAGGGGGCAATCAGCCCCAGCATTTT. Amino acid sequence: CASSLVGGNQPQHF.

This clone showed up just once. The V call is TRBV10-3, the J call TRBJ2-7, with 12 bases lining up with TRBD1. After removal of 6 bases from V and 2 bases from J, the junction contained 5 bases not matched to a gene. The CDR3 contains 15 residues. Germline loops: CDR1 ENHRY, CDR2 SYGVKD. The CDR3 region is CAIRPGTGGAYEQYF. CDR3 coding DNA: TGTGCCATCAGGCCCGGGACAGGGGGCGCCTACGAGCAGTACTTC.

The chain couples TRBV5-1 to TRBJ2-1; D possibly corresponds to TRBD2 (5 bases). The CDR3 has 14 residues. Germline lookup yields CDR1 SGHRS and CDR2 YFSETQ. The V gene lost 0 bases and the J gene lost 6 bases, with 10 bases spanning the gap. The chain's CDR3 is CASSLGGSANEQFF. The CDR3 region has the DNA TGCGCCAGCAGCTTGGGAGGGTCAGCCAATGAGCAGTTCTTC.

This chain uses TRBV6-2 or TRBV6-3 with TRBJ1-1, with 9 bases aligning to TRBD1. Germline CDR1 and CDR2: MNHEY and SVGEGT. Trimming cost V 0 bases and J 7 bases; bases outside gene matches: 9. This CDR3 contains 16 residues. The CDR3 loop is CASSYSGQGRGYEAFF. The CDR3 DNA follows: TGTGCCAGCAGTTACTCTGGACAGGGGCGAGGTTATGAAGCTTTCTTT.